The rows below give T cell receptor beta chains drawn from one sample of a study of beta chain features in type 1 diabetes. The data were produced by immunoSEQ multiplex PCR, yet TCRdb's version contains in-frame clones alone and is incomplete. The sample yields 350,000 to 400,000 clones, approximately 15% seen once. The specimen sequenced was naive CD4+ T cells from blood. These receptors all stem from a young woman in good health. The CDR3 runs from the conserved cysteine through the conserved F or W. A D gene is named only where the DNA matches it firmly. Clone size appears in some rows only: once, few, many, or a class for an expanded clone.

D	V	J	size	DNA	CDR3
TRBD2	TRBV30	TRBJ2-1	few	TGTGCCTACATACCCCCACTAGCGGGAGGCTCCTACAATGAGCAGTTCTTC	CAYIPPLAGGSYNEQFF
-	TRBV18	TRBJ2-7	-	TGTGCCAGCTCACCACCGTCGACAGTTCGGTACGAGCAGTACTTC	CASSPPSTVRYEQYF
-	TRBV7-3	TRBJ2-5	-	TGTGCCAGCAGCTTCTCCCCGACTTCCGGTCCTAAACGGGAGACCCAGTACTTC	CASSFSPTSGPKRETQYF
TRBD1	TRBV29-1	TRBJ2-2	few	TGCAGCGCAAGTATCCGGGACAGGACCGGGGAGCTGTTTTTT	CSASIRDRTGELFF
-	TRBV29-1	TRBJ1-1	few	TGCAGCGTTCACAGCAGGGTACTGAACACTGAAGCTTTCTTT	CSVHSRVLNTEAFF
TRBD1	TRBV7-9	TRBJ1-2	-	TGTGCCAGCAGCCCAACAGGGGGCGCACATGGCTACACCTTC	CASSPTGGAHGYTF
TRBD2	TRBV30	TRBJ2-1	few	TGTGCCTGGAGTGTATCTCGCTCTAGCGGGGTCGGGGAGCAGTTCTTC	CAWSVSRSSGVGEQFF
TRBD2	TRBV28	TRBJ2-7	few	TGTGCCAGCAGTTTAAGAGCGGGAGAGCAGTACTTC	CASSLRAGEQYF
TRBD2	TRBV4-2	TRBJ2-3	-	TGTGCCAGCAGCCAAGATGCGGCAGGCGGGAGGTTCGCAGATACGCAGTATTTT	CASSQDAAGGRFADTQYF
TRBD1	TRBV5-1	TRBJ1-2	-	TGCGCCAGCAGCACAGGACAGGGGGTTGGCTACACCTTC	CASSTGQGVGYTF
-	TRBV11-3	TRBJ2-5	-	TGTGCCAGCAGCTTAGGCGGGGCACCTCTAAGGGAGACCCAGTACTTC	CASSLGGAPLRETQYF
-	TRBV7-9	TRBJ2-5	few	TGTGCCAGCCTTCCCATCACCATCAGTTTTCAAGAGACCCAGTACTTC	CASLPITISFQETQYF
-	TRBV11-2	TRBJ2-2	-	TGTGCCAGCAGCTTAGATCGGGACTTAGGGGAGCTGTTTTTT	CASSLDRDLGELFF
-	TRBV7-2	TRBJ2-1	-	TGTGCCAGCAGCTTAGATTTCGGTGCCAATGAGCAGTTCTTC	CASSLDFGANEQFF
TRBD2	TRBV7-2	TRBJ2-3	once	TGTGCCAGCAGCTTACTAGCGGGAGGTTCAGATACGCAGTATTTT	CASSLLAGGSDTQYF
-	TRBV30	TRBJ2-1	few	TGTGCCTGGAGTGAAACGGGAGCGTACAATGAGCAGTTCTTC	CAWSETGAYNEQFF
-	TRBV7-9	TRBJ2-1	-	TGTGCCAGCAGCTTACGACAGGGGAGGGTTAGTGAGCAGTTCTTC	CASSLRQGRVSEQFF
TRBD2	TRBV18	TRBJ2-3	-	TGTGCCAGCTCTCCGACTAGCGGGAATACAGATACGCAGTATTTT	CASSPTSGNTDTQYF
TRBD2	TRBV2	TRBJ2-1	-	TGTGCCAGCACCCGACTAGCGGGAGTAGAGAATGAGCAGTTCTTC	CASTRLAGVENEQFF
-	TRBV2	TRBJ2-1	-	TGTGCCAGCACCAACTGGGCAGCCTCCTACAATGAGCAGTTCTTC	CASTNWAASYNEQFF
-	TRBV18	TRBJ2-1	few	TGTGCCAGCTCACCCGAACTAGCTAACAATGAGCAGTTCTTC	CASSPELANNEQFF
TRBD2	TRBV2	TRBJ2-7	-	TGTGCCAGCAGTGAAGGGCTAGCGGGAGTTCACGAGCAGTACTTC	CASSEGLAGVHEQYF
-	TRBV18	TRBJ1-2	-	TGTGCCAGCTCACCACCGGGCAGGGTAGAGGGCTACACCTTC	CASSPPGRVEGYTF
-	TRBV7-9	TRBJ2-1	-	TGTGCCAGCAGCTTACGACAGCTCGAGTTCTTC	CASSLRQLEFF
-	TRBV4-1	TRBJ2-1	-	TGCGCCAGCAGCCAGGAAGGTCCCCGGGGACAAAAGCAGTTCTTC	CASSQEGPRGQKQFF
TRBD1	TRBV30	TRBJ2-1	-	TGTGCCTGGAGTTTTGGACAGGGCTACAATGAGCAGTTCTTC	CAWSFGQGYNEQFF
TRBD2	TRBV29-1	TRBJ2-2	-	TGCAGCGTTGAAACTAGCGGGAGTCTCACCGGGGAGCTGTTTTTT	CSVETSGSLTGELFF
TRBD2	TRBV5-1	TRBJ2-7	few	TGCGCCAGCAGCTGGGGGACCCTGAGCGGGGGCCTCGGGGTCTACGAGCAGTACTTC	CASSWGTLSGGLGVYEQYF
-	TRBV2	TRBJ2-5	few	TGTGCCAGCAGTGAAGCACTAGCCCGAGAGACCCAGTACTTC	CASSEALARETQYF
-	TRBV5-1	TRBJ2-6	-	TGCGCCAGCTGGGCCGGGGACTCTGGGGCCAACGTCCTGACTTTC	CASWAGDSGANVLTF
-	TRBV5-1	TRBJ2-1	few	TGCGCCAGCAGCGCTCTTCACGGAGCATCATACAATGAGCAGTTCTTC	CASSALHGASYNEQFF
-	TRBV7-9	TRBJ2-6	few	TGTGCCAGCAGCCTATTCAACAAATACAGGGCTGGGGCCAACGTCCTGACTTTC	CASSLFNKYRAGANVLTF
-	TRBV5-1	TRBJ1-2	few	TGCGCCAGCAGCTTGGGACAGGAATATGGCTACACCTTC	CASSLGQEYGYTF
TRBD1	TRBV5-1	TRBJ2-2	few	TGCGCCAGCAGCTTCGGACAGGGCTCGGGCACCGGGGAGCTGTTTTTT	CASSFGQGSGTGELFF
TRBD1	TRBV30	TRBJ1-2	few	TGTGCCTGGATAGGAGGTGCGGACAGGGGCGGCTACACCTTC	CAWIGGADRGGYTF
-	TRBV4-1	TRBJ1-5	few	TGCGCCAGCAGCCCCGGGGGTTTCAATCAGCCCCAGCATTTT	CASSPGGFNQPQHF
-	TRBV29-1	TRBJ2-7	few	TGCAGCGGACCCGAATTAAAGCGGAGCTACGAGCAGTACTTC	CSGPELKRSYEQYF
TRBD1	TRBV9	TRBJ1-2	-	TGTGCCAGCAGCCCAGGGGGTCTTCATGGCTACACCTTC	CASSPGGLHGYTF
TRBD1	TRBV5-1	TRBJ1-1	few	TGCGCCAGCAGCTACCGACAGGGCGTTATGGCTTTCTTT	CASSYRQGVMAFF
-	TRBV19	TRBJ2-4	-	TGTGCCAGTGCCCTAGAGTATCAAAACATTCAGTACTTC	CASALEYQNIQYF
-	TRBV30	TRBJ1-1	-	TGTGCCAGTGTGGGACTTTCCACTGAAGCTTTCTTT	CASVGLSTEAFF
TRBD2	TRBV19	TRBJ2-1	-	TGTGCCAGTAGTATAGCAAGCGGGAGGGGGCATGAGCAGTTCTTC	CASSIASGRGHEQFF
-	TRBV18	TRBJ2-3	few	TGTGCCAGCTCACCACGCACAGGCGTCACAGATACGCAGTATTTT	CASSPRTGVTDTQYF
TRBD1	TRBV30	TRBJ1-5	-	TGTGCCTGCCAGGACAGGAACGGGGTGGCCCAGCATTTT	CACQDRNGVAQHF
-	TRBV6-5	TRBJ1-2	few	TGTGCCAGCAGTTACACGACAGTAACCTATGGCTACACCTTC	CASSYTTVTYGYTF
-	TRBV29-1	TRBJ2-1	-	TGCAGCGCAGTCCGGGACTCACAAGCCAATGAGCAGTTCTTC	CSAVRDSQANEQFF
-	TRBV7-9	TRBJ1-1	few	TGTGCCAGCAGCTTTCCAGTGAACACTGAAGCTTTCTTT	CASSFPVNTEAFF
TRBD1	TRBV4-3	TRBJ2-6	-	TGCGCCAGCAGCCAGACAGGGACTGGGGCCAACGTCCTGACTTTC	CASSQTGTGANVLTF
TRBD1	TRBV7-9	TRBJ1-5	-	TGTGCCAGCAGCCGAAACAGGGGTAATCAGCCCCAGCATTTT	CASSRNRGNQPQHF
TRBD1	TRBV6-5	TRBJ2-7	-	TGTGCCAGCAGACTACGACAGGGGTTTTCCTACGAGCAGTACTTC	CASRLRQGFSYEQYF
TRBD2	TRBV5-1	TRBJ2-2	-	TGCGCCAGCAGCTTGGTAATCGGGAGGGCCGGGGAGCTGTTTTTT	CASSLVIGRAGELFF
-	TRBV5-4	TRBJ2-4	-	TGTGCCAGCAGCTTGCGGGGTGTCAAAAACATTCAGTACTTC	CASSLRGVKNIQYF
-	TRBV2	TRBJ2-5	few	TGTGCCAGCAGTGAAACCCTAAAGACCCAGTACTTC	CASSETLKTQYF